Listed below are T cell receptor beta chains from one sample, sequenced in a study of radiotherapy plus CTLA-4 blockade in lung cancer. Generated by immunoSEQ multiplex PCR, the TCRdb table keeps only in-frame clones and is missing some. Among tens of thousands of clones, 72% were seen once, and the ten largest hold about 14%. Here the sequenced sample was peripheral blood, taken from a patient treated with radiotherapy plus ipilimumab. Source of these receptors: a human donor with non-small cell lung cancer that progressed on radiotherapy plus ipilimumab. CDR3s include the opening cysteine and the closing phenylalanine or tryptophan. A D gene is named only where the DNA matches it firmly. A row's size may be missing; if present it is once, few, many or a size class.

clone size,J gene,V gene,D gene,CDR3 DNA,CDR3 protein
NA,TRBJ1-4,TRBV7-6,NA,TGTGCCAGCAGCTTAGAAGTGGGGGCGACTAATGAAAAACTGTTTTTT,CASSLEVGATNEKLFF
NA,TRBJ2-7,TRBV7-8,TRBD1,TGTGCCAGCAGCCCCGGACAGGGGGCTTACGAGCAGTACTTC,CASSPGQGAYEQYF
NA,TRBJ1-5,TRBV6-5,NA,TGTGCCAGCAGTCGGGTAGGATATAGCAATCAGCCCCAGCATTTT,CASSRVGYSNQPQHF
once,TRBJ2-7,TRBV4-3,NA,TGCGCCAGCAGCCAAGAGGCAGCTTCCACCTACGAGCAGTACTTC,CASSQEAASTYEQYF
NA,TRBJ2-7,TRBV27,TRBD2,TGTGCCAGCAGTACACTAGCGGGGGGCGCCTACGAGCAGTACTTC,CASSTLAGGAYEQYF
NA,TRBJ1-6,TRBV4-3,NA,TGCGCCAGCAGCGGGATTGGTAATTCACCCCTCCACTTT,CASSGIGNSPLHF
NA,TRBJ2-3,TRBV5-1,TRBD1,TGCGCCAGCAGCTTCTATGCCCAGGGGGTCGGCACAGATACGCAGTATTTT,CASSFYAQGVGTDTQYF
NA,TRBJ1-2,TRBV6-5,NA,TGTGCCAGCGGGGACGACTATGGCTACACCTTC,CASGDDYGYTF
NA,TRBJ1-1,TRBV2,NA,TGTGCCAGCAGTGAAGTTCGGGACACTGAAGCTTTCTTT,CASSEVRDTEAFF
NA,TRBJ2-2,TRBV5-5,NA,TGTGCCAGCAGCTTCCTAGCGAACACCGGGGAGCTGTTTTTT,CASSFLANTGELFF
NA,TRBJ2-7,TRBV27,NA,TGTGCCAGCAGTGAATCCCCCTACGAGCAGTACTTC,CASSESPYEQYF
few,TRBJ1-4,TRBV5-4,NA,TGTGCCAGCAGGGGGCGGGAGGATGAAAAACTGTTTTTT,CASRGREDEKLFF
few,TRBJ2-5,TRBV11-2,TRBD2,TGTGCCAGCAGCCTCTGGACTAGCGGCCGCCAAGAGACCCAGTACTTC,CASSLWTSGRQETQYF
NA,TRBJ2-1,TRBV29-1,TRBD2,TGCAGCGTGGGATATAGCGGGAACTCCTACAATGAGCAGTTCTTC,CSVGYSGNSYNEQFF
NA,TRBJ2-3,TRBV7-9,NA,TGTGCCAGCAGCTTAGTGGGTCCACGGGAAACGCAGTATTTT,CASSLVGPRETQYF
NA,TRBJ2-7,TRBV5-1,NA,TGCGCCAGCAGCTTGGGAACAGGCAACTACGAGCAGTACTTC,CASSLGTGNYEQYF
NA,TRBJ2-1,TRBV9,TRBD2,TGTGCCAGCAGCGTTCGGACTAGTTTCGATGAGCAGTTCTTC,CASSVRTSFDEQFF
NA,TRBJ1-2,TRBV7-2,NA,TGTGCCAGCAGCCCCCAGGAGTTCTATGGCTACACCTTC,CASSPQEFYGYTF
few,TRBJ2-1,TRBV9,NA,TGTGCCAGCAGCATTGAACCCGGGCGGGGTATATCCTACAATGAGCAGTTCTTC,CASSIEPGRGISYNEQFF
NA,TRBJ2-1,TRBV19,TRBD2,TGTGCCAGTAGTATAGATCAACTAGCGTACCACAATGAGCAGTTCTTC,CASSIDQLAYHNEQFF
NA,TRBJ1-1,TRBV11-3,NA,TGTGCCAGCAGCTCGGGACTCACGACTGAAGCTTTCTTT,CASSSGLTTEAFF
NA,TRBJ1-6,TRBV4-3,TRBD1,TGCGCCAGCAGCCAAACTTTGGACAGGGGGCAGTTGGCCCTCCACTTT,CASSQTLDRGQLALHF
NA,TRBJ2-7,TRBV11-2,TRBD2,TGTGCCAGCAGCTTCTCGGGGGGGCACGTCCACGAGCAGTACTTC,CASSFSGGHVHEQYF
NA,TRBJ2-1,TRBV2,TRBD2,TGTGCCAGCAGTGCTAGCGGGAGTATCGATGAGCAGTTCTTC,CASSASGSIDEQFF
NA,TRBJ1-5,TRBV6-5,TRBD1,TGTGCCAGCAGGAGACAGGGTGGCAATCAGCCCCAGCATTTT,CASRRQGGNQPQHF
NA,TRBJ2-3,TRBV4-1,NA,TGCGCCAGCAGCCAAGAGGGGGTAACCCCTCTCTCTACGCAGTATTTT,CASSQEGVTPLSTQYF
NA,TRBJ1-1,TRBV7-3,TRBD1,TGTGCCAGCAGCTCCACAGGGGGCGGTGAAGCTTTCTTT,CASSSTGGGEAFF
NA,TRBJ2-3,TRBV7-9,NA,TGTGCCAGCAGCCCAGAGCCGGGCGTCAGCACAGATACGCAGTATTTT,CASSPEPGVSTDTQYF
NA,TRBJ2-1,TRBV9,NA,TGTGCCAGCAGCGTAGAGGGCGGTAGCTACAATGAGCAGTTCTTC,CASSVEGGSYNEQFF